The 21 T cell receptor beta chains listed next were all sequenced from one sample in a study of blood T cell repertoires in COVID-19. Measured with immunoSEQ multiplex PCR; TCRdb has only the in-frame clones, and not every one. Found here are over 300,000 clones, 80% to 90% of them singletons; the top ten hold roughly 2.3%. Sequenced input: PBMCs or T cells enriched from blood (not recorded which). Receptor source: a man aged 25 to 45 who had recovered from COVID-19.

The genes are TRBV7-3 and TRBJ1-1; weak D call: TRBD1 (6 bases). The CDR3 spans 15 residues. The germline V and J ends were trimmed by 2 bases and 5 bases, with 15 bases remaining between them. Per germline, CDR1 SGHTA and CDR2 FQGTGA. The CDR3 DNA reads as TGTGCCAGCAGCTTAGGGGCAGGGGATAGGACTGAAGCTTTCTTT. It yields the protein CASSLGAGDRTEAFF.

The rearrangement links TRBV14 to TRBJ1-6; 9 bases are shared with TRBD1. The CDR3 sequence is 15 residues long. V lost 1 base, J lost 10 bases, and 5 bases stayed unmatched. Per germline, CDR1 SGHDN and CDR2 FVKESK. CDR3 residues: CASSQVTGGESPLHF. For the CDR3, the DNA is TGTGCCAGCAGCCAAGTAACAGGGGGCGAATCACCCCTCCACTTT.

In its sample, this clone was seen a few times. The rearrangement uses TRBV7-2 and TRBJ2-5, with 8 bases aligning to TRBD2. Germline V lookup: CDR1 SGHTA, CDR2 FQGNSA. The trim removed 6 bases at V and 3 bases at J, leaving 9 bases unmatched. This CDR3 spans 15 amino acids. The CDR3 loop reads CASRSGPGLEETQYF. In nucleotides, the CDR3 is TGTGCCAGCAGATCCGGACCGGGACTAGAAGAGACCCAGTACTTC.

The V gene is TRBV9, the J gene TRBJ1-3, with D hard to call. The CDR3 is 14 residues long. Deletions cut 2 bases from V and 2 bases from J, with 8 bases between. From germline, CDR1 is SGDLS and CDR2 YYNGEE. CDR3 DNA sequence: TGTGCCAGCAGCGTGACTGATACTGGAAACACCATATATTTT. It encodes CASSVTDTGNTIYF.

The chain has TRBV10-3 and TRBJ1-1, with D possibly TRBD1 on 5 matching bases. The germline gives CDR1 ENHRY, CDR2 SYGVKD. CDR3 length: 14 amino acids. Deletions cut 4 bases from V and 0 bases from J, with 9 bases between. The CDR3 here is CAISAGSMNTEAFF. Here the CDR3 DNA reads TGTGCCATCAGTGCAGGGTCCATGAACACTGAAGCTTTCTTT.

The rearrangement joins TRBV10-1 to TRBJ1-5, with D uncertain. The V gene's germline CDR1 is WNHNN and CDR2 SYGVQD (reference sequence). CDR3 length: 12 residues. V was pared by 2 bases and J by 7 bases, with 6 bases between. The CDR3 nucleotides read TGCGCCAGCAGTGAGCAGGTCCAGCCCCAGCATTTT. Its translation: CASSEQVQPQHF.

The J gene is TRBJ2-1, the V gene TRBV7-8; TRBD2 is a possible D gene (6 bases). CDR1 SGHVS and CDR2 FQNEAQ come from the germline V gene. V gave up 5 bases and J gave up 4 bases, with 15 bases separating them. This CDR3 is 15 amino acids long. CDR3 bases: TGTGCCAGCAGCCCCCTTAATGGGAGGTACAATGAGCAGTTCTTC. Amino acid sequence: CASSPLNGRYNEQFF.

The chain is built from TRBV9 and TRBJ2-2; D possibly corresponds to TRBD2 (6 bases). The CDR3 consists of 16 residues. Trimming removed 0 bases from V and 1 base from J, with 10 bases in between. Germline CDR1 and CDR2: SGDLS and YYNGEE. The CDR3 is CASSVGREGNTGELFF. The CDR3 DNA reads as TGTGCCAGCAGCGTAGGGAGGGAAGGGAACACCGGGGAGCTGTTTTTT.

The chain links TRBV19 to TRBJ1-1; D possibly corresponds to TRBD1 (5 bases). With 5 bases removed from V and 4 bases from J, the gap between germline ends came to 17 bases. There are 15 residues in the CDR3. Germline V lookup: CDR1 LNHDA, CDR2 SQIVND (reference sequence). CDR3 coding DNA: TGTGCCAGTAGTCTTCGGGAGCTTGGGACCACTGAAGCTTTCTTT. Protein: CASSLRELGTTEAFF.

This clone was seen only once. V gene TRBV11-3 combines with J gene TRBJ2-1, with 12 bases lining up with TRBD2. Trimming at V came to 5 bases and at J to 4 bases, leaving 3 bases not matched to a gene. The CDR3 has 15 amino acids. Germline V gene sequence: CDR1 SGHNT, CDR2 YENEEA. CDR3 in amino acids: CASSQGLAGYNEQFF. CDR3 nucleotides: TGTGCCAGCAGCCAAGGACTAGCGGGGTACAATGAGCAGTTCTTC.

This clone has a single count. The gene calls are TRBV11-3 and TRBJ2-5, with a tentative D call TRBD2 (6 bases). Germline V gives CDR1 SGHNT, CDR2 YENEEA. CDR3 length: 14 amino acids. The V gene lost 1 base and the J gene lost 2 bases, with 8 bases spanning the gap. CDR3: CASSLGRGQETQYF. DNA for the CDR3: TGTGCCAGCAGCTTAGGGCGGGGACAAGAGACCCAGTACTTC.

CDR3 sequence: CASSKRQSSYEQYF. CDR3 nucleotides: TGTGCCAGCAGCAAGCGACAGAGCTCCTACGAGCAGTACTTC. The V and J genes are TRBV9 and TRBJ2-7; D perhaps matches TRBD1 (5 bases). V was cut by 4 bases and J by 0 bases, with 11 bases left in between. The CDR3 is made up of 14 amino acids. Germline values: CDR1 SGDLS, CDR2 YYNGEE.

In DNA, the CDR3 is TGCGCCAGCAGCCAAGTCGGAGGGCAGTTGGGGAATCAGCCCCAGCATTTT. Translated, it gives CASSQVGGQLGNQPQHF. The rearrangement links TRBV4-3 to TRBJ1-5; D gene ambiguous. The CDR3 has 17 residues. Germline CDR1 LGHNA, CDR2 YSLEER. The V gene lost 1 base and the J gene lost 4 bases, with 17 bases spanning the gap.

This clone was counted only a few times. The chain carries TRBV5-8 and TRBJ2-2; possibly TRBD1 for D (6 bases). The V gene lost 6 bases and the J gene lost 4 bases, with 16 bases spanning the gap. CDR3 length equals 15 residues. In germline, CDR1 is SGHTS, CDR2 YDEGEE. For the CDR3, the DNA is TGTGCCAGCACCCTAGGCAGGGGTGGCACCGGGGAGCTGTTTTTT. Protein product: CASTLGRGGTGELFF.

This chain uses TRBV3-1 (or the pseudogene TRBV3-2) with TRBJ2-3; the match to TRBD2 covers 8 bases. Germline V CDR1 and CDR2: LGHDT, YNNKEL (reference sequence). V gave up 0 bases and J gave up 3 bases; unmatched junction bases: 5. The CDR3 contains 16 residues. CDR3 coding DNA: TGTGCCAGCAGCCAAGAATTCGCGGGGGGAACAGATACGCAGTATTTT. This encodes CASSQEFAGGTDTQYF.

The rearrangement uses TRBV19 and TRBJ1-6, with 7 bases aligning to TRBD1. Germline CDR1 LNHDA, CDR2 SQIVND (reference sequence). This CDR3 has 14 amino acids. Trimming at V came to 9 bases and at J to 10 bases, leaving 12 bases not matched to a gene. This chain's CDR3 is CASKETGTLSPLHF. The CDR3 DNA reads as TGTGCCAGCAAAGAGACAGGGACCTTGTCACCCCTCCACTTT.

The CDR3 nucleotides are TGTGCCAGCCGACCCAGGGCTAACTATGGCTACACCTTC. Amino acid sequence: CASRPRANYGYTF. The chain combines TRBV7-2 with TRBJ1-2; possibly TRBD1 for D (5 bases). Trimming cost V 8 bases and J 0 bases, with 10 bases left between them. The length of the CDR3 is 13 residues. Germline assignment: CDR1 SGHTA and CDR2 FQGNSA. Using reference TRBV7-2 and TRBJ1-2 for the parts outside the CDR3, the full variable domain is GAGVSQSPSNKVTEKGKDVELRCDPISGHTALYWYRQSLGQGLEFLIYFQGNSAPDKSGLPSDRFSAERTGGSVSTLTIQRTQQEDSAVYLCASRPRANYGYTFGSGTRLTVV.

The rearrangement links TRBV4-1 to TRBJ1-2; tentative D call: TRBD1 (6 bases). The CDR3 has 17 amino acids. V lost 1 base and J 4 bases, leaving 19 bases between the germline ends. Germline V gene data show CDR1 as MGHRA and CDR2 as YSYEKL. The CDR3 region has the DNA TGCGCCAGCAGCCAAGGGCCCAAAGGGGGTAGATCCTATGGCTACACCTTC. Encoded protein: CASSQGPKGGRSYGYTF.

This chain joins TRBV7-2 and TRBJ2-1, with 13 positions matching TRBD2. Germline V CDR1 and CDR2: SGHTA, FQGNSA. With 6 bases clipped from V and 10 bases from J, the junction kept 9 bases outside the gene matches. The CDR3 sequence is 15 residues long. The CDR3 loop is CASRPTSGGAGEQFF. The CDR3 DNA reads as TGTGCCAGCAGGCCCACTAGCGGGGGGGCCGGGGAGCAGTTCTTC.

The genes are TRBV6-2 or TRBV6-3 and TRBJ2-7; TRBD2 aligns across 13 bases. V trimming: 4 bases; J trimming: 4 bases; junction bases outside the gene matches: 10. This CDR3 is built from 17 residues. Germline assignment: CDR1 MNHEY and CDR2 SVGEGT. This chain's CDR3 is CASSWTSGGRKAYEQYF. Here the CDR3 DNA reads TGTGCCAGCAGTTGGACTAGCGGGGGAAGGAAGGCTTACGAGCAGTACTTC.

The genes are TRBV7-9 and TRBJ2-2, with D maybe TRBD1 (6 bases). From germline, CDR1 is SEHNR and CDR2 FQNEAQ (reference sequence). The CDR3 is 14 residues long. V lost 3 bases to trimming and J lost 4 bases, with 9 bases between them. CDR3 loop: CASSLSGATGELFF. CDR3 DNA: TGTGCCAGCAGCTTGTCAGGGGCCACCGGGGAGCTGTTTTTT.